This paragraph reports one T cell receptor beta chain. Profiled with immunoSEQ multiplex PCR; TCRdb holds only in-frame clones, not every one. The profile covers roughly 59,000 clones, with roughly 90% appearing a single time and roughly 1.5% taken by the ten largest. This sample was included in a study of control samples from healthy donors and cancer patients. The sequence was collected from a man between 40 and 49 years old with colorectal cancer. Sequenced input: PBMCs.

The CDR3 bases are TGTGCCAGCAGGAGACAGGGTTCGGTTGATAACATTCAGTACTTC. It codes for CASRRQGSVDNIQYF. The chain combines TRBV25-1 with TRBJ2-4; 7 nucleotides line up with TRBD1. Germline CDR1 MGHDK, CDR2 SYGVNS. J gave up 7 bases and V 6 bases, and 12 bases lay outside the gene matches. This CDR3 region has 15 residues.